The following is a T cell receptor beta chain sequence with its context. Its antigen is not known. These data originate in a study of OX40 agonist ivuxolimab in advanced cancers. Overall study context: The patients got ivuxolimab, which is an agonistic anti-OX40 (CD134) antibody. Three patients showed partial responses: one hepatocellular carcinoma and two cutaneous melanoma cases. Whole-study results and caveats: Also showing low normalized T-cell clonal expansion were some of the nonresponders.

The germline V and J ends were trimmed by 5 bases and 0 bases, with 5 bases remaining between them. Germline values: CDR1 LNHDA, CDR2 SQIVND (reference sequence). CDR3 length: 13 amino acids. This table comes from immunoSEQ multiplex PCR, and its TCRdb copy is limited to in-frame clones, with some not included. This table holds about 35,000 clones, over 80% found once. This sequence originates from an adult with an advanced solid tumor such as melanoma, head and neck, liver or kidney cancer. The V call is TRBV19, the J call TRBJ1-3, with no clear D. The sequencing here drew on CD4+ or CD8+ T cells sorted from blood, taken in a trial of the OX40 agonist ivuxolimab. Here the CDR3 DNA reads TGTGCCAGTAGTCTAACCTCTGGAAACACCATATATTTT. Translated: CASSLTSGNTIYF.